A single sample gave rise to the 32 T cell receptor beta chains below, sequenced in a study of response to subunit inactivated influenza vaccine. Each CDR3 protein is one row after TCRdb ran MiXCR on the RT-PCR reads. The sample consists of over 150,000 distinct CDR3 sequences, approximately 14% of them appearing once. The sequencing here drew on CD8+ T cells sorted from PBMCs, taken 5 days after vaccination. Source of these receptors: a man between 45 and 60 years old who received an inactivated influenza vaccine.

The chain combines TRBV5-1 with TRBJ2-7; 7 nucleotides match TRBD2. This CDR3 region has 16 residues. J was trimmed by 4 bases and V by 1 base; bases with no gene match: 11. CDR1 is SGHRS, CDR2 YFSETQ, per germline. The CDR3 coding sequence is TGCGCCAGCAGCTTGTCTGCGCCGGGACTATCATACGAGCAGTACTTC. It encodes CASSLSAPGLSYEQYF.

The J gene is TRBJ2-1, the V gene TRBV7-9; D call uncertain. The CDR3 spans 12 residues. Per germline, CDR1 SEHNR and CDR2 FQNEAQ (reference sequence). With 0 bases removed from V and 10 bases from J, the gap between germline ends came to 7 bases. The CDR3 DNA sequence: TGTGCCAGCAGCTTAGCGTCCTGGGAGCAGTTCTTC. Protein product: CASSLASWEQFF. The variable domain in full, with the rest retrieved from reference TRBV7-9 and TRBJ2-1, is DTGVSQNPRHKITKRGQNVTFRCDPISEHNRLYWYRQTLGQGPEFLTYFQNEAQLEKSRLLSDRFSAERPKGSFSTLEIQRTEQGDSAMYLCASSLASWEQFFGPGTRLTVL.

Ten or more counts support this clonotype. The chain joins TRBV29-1 to TRBJ2-2, with D unclear. This CDR3 has 13 amino acids. The germline V gene encodes CDR1 SQVTM and CDR2 ANQGSEA. Trimming shortened V by 1 base and J by 4 bases, and 7 bases separated the two germline ends. CDR3 nucleotides: TGCAGCGTTGAAGGGGCCAGCACCGGGGAGCTGTTTTTT. Translating it yields CSVEGASTGELFF.

V gene TRBV7-9 combines with J gene TRBJ2-2; no firm D call. Trimming pared 5 bases from V and 0 bases from J, leaving 10 bases between. CDR3 length: 15 amino acids. Germline V gene data show CDR1 as SEHNR and CDR2 as FQNEAQ (reference sequence). CDR3 DNA sequence: TGTGCCAGCAGCCAATCTCCTGCGAACACCGGGGAGCTGTTTTTT. It encodes CASSQSPANTGELFF. The variable domain in full, with the rest retrieved from reference TRBV7-9 and TRBJ2-2, is DTGVSQNPRHKITKRGQNVTFRCDPISEHNRLYWYRQTLGQGPEFLTYFQNEAQLEKSRLLSDRFSAERPKGSFSTLEIQRTEQGDSAMYLCASSQSPANTGELFFGEGSRLTVL.

CDR3 sequence reads: CASSQEGHLTDTQYF. CDR3 in DNA: TGTGCCAGCAGCCAAGAGGGACATCTCACAGATACGCAGTATTTT. The chain combines TRBV14 with TRBJ2-3, with D possibly being TRBD1 (6 bases). The CDR3 covers 15 residues. The V end was cut by 0 bases, the J end by 2 bases, with 9 bases between. Germline CDR1 SGHDN, CDR2 FVKESK.

V gene TRBV3-1 combines with J gene TRBJ2-3; D tentatively fits TRBD1 or TRBD2 (6 bases each). The CDR3 is 15 amino acids. V lost 1 base and J 4 bases, leaving 12 bases between the germline ends. The V gene's germline CDR1 is LGHDT and CDR2 YNNKEL (reference sequence). The CDR3 sequence: CASSQGGASADTQYF. The CDR3 bases are TGTGCCAGCAGCCAAGGGGGGGCTAGCGCAGATACGCAGTATTTT.

The sample holds a few counts of this clonotype. The chain couples TRBV7-9 to TRBJ2-5; either TRBD1 or TRBD2 may fit D (5 bases each). V was clipped by 4 bases and J by 0 bases, with 12 bases between them. The length of the CDR3 is 15 residues. Germline-derived CDR1 and CDR2 are SEHNR and FQNEAQ (reference sequence). The CDR3 DNA follows: TGTGCCAGCAGCTCACGGGACCAGTACCAAGAGACCCAGTACTTC. This sequence encodes CASSSRDQYQETQYF.

This clonotype was seen a few times. V is TRBV20-1 and J is TRBJ2-7; the match to TRBD1 covers 12 bases. In germline, CDR1 is DFQATT, CDR2 SNEGSKA (reference sequence). J gave up 7 bases and V 6 bases, and 4 bases lay outside the gene matches. The CDR3 has 12 amino acids. CDR3 loop: CSAGTGGYEQYF. CDR3 DNA sequence: TGCAGTGCCGGGACAGGGGGCTATGAGCAGTACTTC.

This clonotype turned up a few times. V gene TRBV20-1 combines with J gene TRBJ2-1, with D hard to call. The CDR3 runs 12 residues. V lost 0 bases and J lost 8, with 8 bases in between. Germline V gives CDR1 DFQATT, CDR2 SNEGSKA (reference sequence). The CDR3 coding sequence is TGCAGTGCTAGAGATCGTGGTTATGAGCAGTTCTTC. Protein sequence: CSARDRGYEQFF.

This clonotype was seen ten or more times. The CDR3, as DNA: TGTGCCAGCAGTTTATATGGGACTAGTGCCTACAATGAGCAGTTCTTC. It is translated as CASSLYGTSAYNEQFF. This chain links TRBV12-3 or TRBV12-4 with TRBJ2-1; 8 bases are a match to TRBD2. V was clipped by 2 bases and J by 2 bases; unmatched bases: 5. The length of the CDR3 is 16 residues.

There are a few counts of this clonotype. V is TRBV3-1 and J is TRBJ2-7, with 9 bases identical to TRBD1. This CDR3 has 15 residues. V was clipped by 6 bases and J by 2 bases; unmatched bases: 8. Germline-derived CDR1 and CDR2 are LGHDT and YNNKEL (reference sequence). CDR3 residues: CASRDRDRDPYEQYF. CDR3 DNA: TGTGCCAGCAGAGACCGGGACAGGGACCCCTACGAGCAGTACTTC.

This rearrangement joins TRBV4-1 to TRBJ1-4, with unresolved D. With 4 bases removed from V and 2 bases from J, the gap between germline ends came to 11 bases. From germline, CDR1 is MGHRA and CDR2 YSYEKL. This CDR3 comprises 15 residues. CDR3 sequence: CASSLNSVTNEKLFF. DNA for the CDR3: TGCGCCAGCAGCCTCAACAGCGTTACTAATGAAAAACTGTTTTTT.

The chain is built from TRBV9 and TRBJ1-6, with 11 positions matching TRBD1. Germline loops: CDR1 SGDLS, CDR2 YYNGEE. The CDR3 loop spans 14 amino acids. The ends lost 3 bases at V and 9 bases at J; junction bases unmatched: 2. CDR3 DNA: TGTGCCAGCAGCGCTGGGACAGGGGGTTCACCCCTCCACTTT. Translated, it gives CASSAGTGGSPLHF.

V gene TRBV15 combines with J gene TRBJ2-7; TRBD1 might be the D (5 bases). Between the trimmed V and J ends, which lost 1 base and 3 bases, there was a span of 16 bases. There are 16 residues in the CDR3. Per the germline V gene, CDR1 is LNHNV and CDR2 is YYDKDF (reference sequence). The CDR3 reads CATSRGATLGDYEQYF. The CDR3, as DNA: TGTGCCACCAGCAGAGGGGCCACTTTAGGGGACTACGAGCAGTACTTC.

The chain recombines TRBV5-1 with TRBJ2-1; D is undetermined. Germline assignment: CDR1 SGHRS and CDR2 YFSETQ. CDR3 length: 15 residues. With 3 bases removed from V and 4 bases from J, the gap between germline ends came to 14 bases. In DNA form, the CDR3 reads TGCGCCAGCAGCTCCTCCCGGAGTGTTTACAATGAGCAGTTCTTC. It encodes CASSSSRSVYNEQFF.

The chain employs TRBV16 and TRBJ2-7, with a possible D match to TRBD2 (5 bases). The CDR3 is 14 amino acids. CDR1 is KGHSY and CDR2 is FQNENV in the germline V gene. Trimming shortened V by 7 bases and J by 0 bases, and 13 bases separated the two germline ends. The CDR3 region has the DNA TGTGCCAGCACCTCGGGGTTAAGCTCCTACGAGCAGTACTTC. It encodes CASTSGLSSYEQYF.

The sample holds a few counts of this clonotype. V and J are TRBV5-1 and TRBJ2-5, with 8 bases that match TRBD2. The germline CDR1 and CDR2 sequences are SGHRS and YFSETQ. CDR3 length: 17 residues. Unmatched junction bases numbered 9, after V lost 0 bases and J lost 2 bases. CDR3 region: CASSLAQLAELQETQYF. The CDR3 coding sequence is TGCGCCAGCAGCTTGGCCCAACTAGCGGAACTACAAGAGACCCAGTACTTC.

The genes are TRBV7-8 and TRBJ2-1; possibly TRBD1 for D (5 bases). Trimming stripped 5 bases from V and 2 bases from J, with 19 bases between. Germline V gene lookup returns CDR1 SGHVS and CDR2 FQNEAQ. The CDR3 extends over 17 amino acids. This CDR3 reads CASSPTLTEHAYNEQFF. DNA for the CDR3: TGTGCCAGCAGCCCAACATTGACAGAGCATGCCTACAATGAGCAGTTCTTC.

This clonotype has a handful of counts. V usage is TRBV28 and J usage is TRBJ2-2, with TRBD2 as a possible D gene (6 bases). This CDR3 has 16 amino acids. The V gene's germline CDR1 is MDHEN and CDR2 SYDVKM. The V end was cut by 6 bases, the J end by 4 bases, with 18 bases between. The CDR3 here is CASSEVGGRATGELFF. The CDR3 nucleotides read TGTGCCAGCAGCGAAGTCGGGGGAAGGGCCACCGGGGAGCTGTTTTTT.

The CDR3 nucleotides are TGCGCCAGCAGCCAAAGTTACGGTGCGTCGCAGTATTTT. Its protein is CASSQSYGASQYF. The rearrangement links TRBV4-3 to TRBJ2-3; unclear D gene. V gave up 2 bases and J gave up 10 bases, with 13 bases separating them. In germline, CDR1 is LGHNA, CDR2 YSLEER. The CDR3 extends over 13 amino acids.

The CDR3 DNA reads as TGTGCCAGCAGCCAAGATGCCCGGGGGGTAGCTGAGCAGTTCTTC. Translation gives CASSQDARGVAEQFF. The V call is TRBV4-2, the J call TRBJ2-1; 7 bases are shared with TRBD2. The CDR3 totals 15 residues. The germline V gene has CDR1 LGHNA and CDR2 YNFKEQ. V dropped 0 bases and J dropped 9; count of bases not matched to a gene: 8.

The genes are TRBV5-1 and TRBJ1-2; 7 bases are shared with TRBD1. The germline CDR1 and CDR2 sequences are SGHRS and YFSETQ. With 3 bases clipped from V and 0 bases from J, the junction kept 14 bases outside the gene matches. This CDR3 has 18 amino acids. The CDR3, as DNA: TGCGCCAGCAGCTCTTTCTCTGACAGGGAGAAAGCTAACTATGGCTACACCTTC. Protein sequence: CASSSFSDREKANYGYTF.

The gene calls are TRBV5-7 and TRBJ1-5; TRBD1 aligns across 9 bases. TRBV5-7 is annotated as an ORF whose role is uncertain. V gave up 2 bases and J gave up 7 bases; unmatched junction bases: 4. The CDR3 contains 14 residues. Here the CDR3 reads CASSLRTGVQPQHF. In DNA form, the CDR3 reads TGTGCCAGCAGCTTACGGACAGGGGTGCAGCCCCAGCATTTT.

This clonotype showed up many times. At one of its ends the junction is not consistent with the germline gene, which may arise from a read error. V is TRBV27 and J is TRBJ2-3; 10 bases match TRBD2. Per germline, CDR1 MNHEY and CDR2 SMNVEV (reference sequence). This CDR3 contains 13 residues. This chain's CDR3 is CASSLSLAGVNIF. CDR3 sequence (DNA): TGTGCCAGCAGTTTAAGCCTAGCGGGAGTGAATATATTT.

In this sample, this clonotype turned up a few times. This rearrangement joins TRBV12-3 or TRBV12-4 to TRBJ2-2; D gene unclear. This CDR3 is 12 amino acids long. Deletions cut 3 bases from V and 7 bases from J, with 6 bases between. Here the CDR3 reads CASSLTGGELFF. The CDR3 coding sequence is TGTGCCAGCAGTTTGACCGGCGGGGAGCTGTTTTTT.

This chain uses TRBV4-2 with TRBJ2-7; D not certain. The V gene's germline CDR1 is LGHNA and CDR2 YNFKEQ. CDR3 length: 15 amino acids. V gave up 0 bases and J gave up 3 bases, with 12 bases separating them. The CDR3 nucleotides are TGTGCCAGCAGCCAAGATCTTGGGTTCGGCTACGAGCAGTACTTC. Its protein product is CASSQDLGFGYEQYF.

The table lists this clonotype with a few counts. The CDR3 bases are TGTGCCACCAGTGATTGGGACAGCTATGGCTACACCTTC. This codes for CATSDWDSYGYTF. This chain joins TRBV24-1 and TRBJ1-2; TRBD1 aligns across 7 bases. This CDR3 comprises 13 residues. Looked up from germline, CDR1 is KGHDR and CDR2 is SFDVKD. V lost 2 bases and J lost 4; bases outside the gene matches: 0.

This clonotype was recorded a few times. V gene TRBV4-3 combines with J gene TRBJ1-1; 7 bases map to TRBD1. The V gene end was trimmed by 3 bases and the J gene end by 5 bases; junction bases not matched to a gene: 12. From germline, CDR1 is LGHNA and CDR2 YSLEER. The CDR3 totals 16 residues. As DNA, the CDR3 is TGCGCCAGCAGCCAGGGGGCCCGGCAGGGGGTAACTGAAGCTTTCTTT. Amino acids: CASSQGARQGVTEAFF.

This clonotype was picked up a small number of times. This rearrangement joins TRBV5-6 to TRBJ1-1, with D tentatively TRBD1 (6 bases). CDR1 and CDR2 (germline): SGHDT, YYEEEE. V dropped 0 bases and J dropped 3 bases, with 12 bases sitting between them. The CDR3 covers 15 residues. The CDR3 spells CASSLVWGRDTEAFF. For the CDR3, the DNA is TGTGCCAGCAGCTTGGTCTGGGGGCGCGACACTGAAGCTTTCTTT.

This clonotype was seen a handful of times. The genes are TRBV12-3 or TRBV12-4 and TRBJ2-5; D remains unclear. The CDR3 covers 14 residues. Trimming took off 3 bases at V and 1 base at J, with 9 bases between the two ends. CDR3: CASSFPSRQETQYF. CDR3 nucleotides: TGTGCCAGCAGTTTCCCCAGTCGCCAAGAGACCCAGTACTTC.

The chain recombines TRBV20-1 with TRBJ1-1; no firm D call. The CDR3 is made up of 14 amino acids. V was trimmed by 6 bases and J by 0 bases, leaving 14 bases between them. CDR1 and CDR2 from the germline V gene are DFQATT and SNEGSKA (reference sequence). The CDR3 reads CSAWPSPVNTEAFF. DNA of the CDR3: TGCAGTGCCTGGCCTTCCCCAGTGAACACTGAAGCTTTCTTT.

The rearrangement links TRBV9 to TRBJ2-2; D is uncertain. Per germline, CDR1 SGDLS and CDR2 YYNGEE. This CDR3 is built from 15 residues. V was cut by 4 bases and J by 4 bases, with 14 bases left in between. As DNA, the CDR3 is TGTGCCAGCAGCCAAACGATGGTTCTCACCGGGGAGCTGTTTTTT. It encodes CASSQTMVLTGELFF.